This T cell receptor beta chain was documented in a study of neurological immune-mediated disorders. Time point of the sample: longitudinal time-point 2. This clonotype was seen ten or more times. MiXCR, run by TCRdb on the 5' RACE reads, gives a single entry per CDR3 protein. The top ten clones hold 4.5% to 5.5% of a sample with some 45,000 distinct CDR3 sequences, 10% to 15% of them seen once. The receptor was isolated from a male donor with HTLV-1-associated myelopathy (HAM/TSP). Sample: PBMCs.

The CDR3 loop reads CASSYSGQGGSPLHF. CDR3 in DNA: TGTGCCAGCAGTTATTCGGGACAGGGAGGTTCACCCCTCCACTTT. The chain uses TRBV6-5 and TRBJ1-6; 9 bases line up with TRBD1. CDR1 is MNHEY and CDR2 is SVGAGI in the germline V gene. This CDR3 comprises 15 residues. Trimming removed 3 bases from V and 9 bases from J; junction bases left unmatched: 6.